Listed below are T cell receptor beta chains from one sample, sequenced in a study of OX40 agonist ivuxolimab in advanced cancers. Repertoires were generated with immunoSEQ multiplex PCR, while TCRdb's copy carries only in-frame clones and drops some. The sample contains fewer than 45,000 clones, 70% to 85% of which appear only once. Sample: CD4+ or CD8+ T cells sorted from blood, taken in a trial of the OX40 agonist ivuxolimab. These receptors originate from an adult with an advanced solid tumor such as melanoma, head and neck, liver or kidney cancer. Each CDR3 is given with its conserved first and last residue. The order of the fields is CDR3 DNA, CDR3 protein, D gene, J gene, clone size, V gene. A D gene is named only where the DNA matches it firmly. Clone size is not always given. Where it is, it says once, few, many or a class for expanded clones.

cdr3_nt: TGCGCCAGCAGCCTAACCGGGACGGTCAACACTGAAGCTTTCTTT
cdr3_aa: CASSLTGTVNTEAFF
d_call: NA
j_call: TRBJ1-1
clone_size: once
v_call: TRBV4-1

cdr3_nt: TGCAGCGTTATGACAACGAACACCGGGGAGCTGTTTTTT
cdr3_aa: CSVMTTNTGELFF
d_call: NA
j_call: TRBJ2-2
clone_size: NA
v_call: TRBV29-1

cdr3_nt: TGCAGCGCCTACGCAAGTCTAAGCTCCTACAATGAGCAGTTCTTC
cdr3_aa: CSAYASLSSYNEQFF
d_call: NA
j_call: TRBJ2-1
clone_size: NA
v_call: TRBV29-1

cdr3_nt: TGCGCCAGCAGCCAAGATGGTCCCACTCTCAATCAGCCCCAGCATTTT
cdr3_aa: CASSQDGPTLNQPQHF
d_call: NA
j_call: TRBJ1-5
clone_size: once
v_call: TRBV4-1

cdr3_nt: TGTGCCAGCAGCTTGGAGACAGGGGGTATCACTGAAGCTTTCTTT
cdr3_aa: CASSLETGGITEAFF
d_call: TRBD1
j_call: TRBJ1-1
clone_size: NA
v_call: TRBV5-5

cdr3_nt: TGTGCCAGTACCCGACAGGGGGCATATAATTCACCCCTCCACTTT
cdr3_aa: CASTRQGAYNSPLHF
d_call: TRBD1
j_call: TRBJ1-6
clone_size: NA
v_call: TRBV19

cdr3_nt: TGTGCCTGGGCCTCGGACAGGGGGAACATTCAGTACTTC
cdr3_aa: CAWASDRGNIQYF
d_call: TRBD1
j_call: TRBJ2-4
clone_size: NA
v_call: TRBV30

cdr3_nt: TGTGCCAGTAGTATATCGTGGGGGGAAACTGAAGCTTTCTTT
cdr3_aa: CASSISWGETEAFF
d_call: NA
j_call: TRBJ1-1
clone_size: NA
v_call: TRBV19

cdr3_nt: TGCGCCAGCAGCTTGGGCCGGCTCACACCTACCTACGAGCAGTACTTC
cdr3_aa: CASSLGRLTPTYEQYF
d_call: NA
j_call: TRBJ2-7
clone_size: NA
v_call: TRBV5-1

cdr3_nt: TGTGCCAGCAGTTACACACAGGGATCCGGGGAGCTGTTTTTT
cdr3_aa: CASSYTQGSGELFF
d_call: NA
j_call: TRBJ2-2
clone_size: NA
v_call: TRBV6-5

cdr3_nt: TGCACCAGCAGCTCACGACTAGCGGGGGCCCCGTGTGAGCAGTTCTTC
cdr3_aa: CTSSSRLAGAPCEQFF
d_call: NA
j_call: TRBJ2-1
clone_size: NA
v_call: TRBV1

cdr3_nt: TGTGCCAGCAGCAGTGACCACTCTGGAAACACCATATATTTT
cdr3_aa: CASSSDHSGNTIYF
d_call: NA
j_call: TRBJ1-3
clone_size: NA
v_call: TRBV5-5

cdr3_nt: TGTGCCAGCACCGGACAGAGCTCCTATGGCTACACCTTC
cdr3_aa: CASTGQSSYGYTF
d_call: NA
j_call: TRBJ1-2
clone_size: NA
v_call: TRBV2

cdr3_nt: TGTGCCAGCTCACCACTTACAGGGGTAGGCTACACCTTC
cdr3_aa: CASSPLTGVGYTF
d_call: TRBD1
j_call: TRBJ1-2
clone_size: NA
v_call: TRBV18

cdr3_nt: TGTGCCAGCAGCTTAGCAGTAGGCTCCTACAATGAGCAGTTCTTC
cdr3_aa: CASSLAVGSYNEQFF
d_call: NA
j_call: TRBJ2-1
clone_size: NA
v_call: TRBV7-9

cdr3_nt: TGTGCCGTGACGCGGCAGGGGGCTATGAACACTGAAGCTTTCTTT
cdr3_aa: CAVTRQGAMNTEAFF
d_call: TRBD1
j_call: TRBJ1-1
clone_size: NA
v_call: TRBV10-3

cdr3_nt: TGCGCCAGCAGCAGCGGGGGAACCACTTACACAGATACGCAGTATTTT
cdr3_aa: CASSSGGTTYTDTQYF
d_call: TRBD2
j_call: TRBJ2-3
clone_size: NA
v_call: TRBV5-1

cdr3_nt: TGTGCCAGCAATTCTTTGGGGAACGGTGAAGCTTTCTTT
cdr3_aa: CASNSLGNGEAFF
d_call: NA
j_call: TRBJ1-1
clone_size: NA
v_call: TRBV7-8

cdr3_nt: TGTGCCAGCAGCGCCGGACACCTGAACACTGAAGCTTTCTTT
cdr3_aa: CASSAGHLNTEAFF
d_call: NA
j_call: TRBJ1-1
clone_size: few
v_call: TRBV2

cdr3_nt: TGTGCCACCAGCTTCGGGAGGGGTGCTTCTCAGCCCCAGCATTTT
cdr3_aa: CATSFGRGASQPQHF
d_call: NA
j_call: TRBJ1-5
clone_size: few
v_call: TRBV15

cdr3_nt: TGTGCCAGCAGTTACTCGGGACAGGGAAATTCACCCCCCCACTTT
cdr3_aa: CASSYSGQGNSPPHF
d_call: TRBD1
j_call: TRBJ1-6
clone_size: NA
v_call: TRBV6-5

cdr3_nt: TGTGCCAGCAGCTCGCCGGGACTAGCGGGGGGGAGCTCCTACAATGAGCAGTTCTTC
cdr3_aa: CASSSPGLAGGSSYNEQFF
d_call: TRBD2
j_call: TRBJ2-1
clone_size: NA
v_call: TRBV7-9

cdr3_nt: TGCAGCGTTGAAGATACATACCTAGCCAAAAACATTCAGTACTTC
cdr3_aa: CSVEDTYLAKNIQYF
d_call: NA
j_call: TRBJ2-4
clone_size: few
v_call: TRBV29-1

cdr3_nt: TGTGCCAGCAGTTCGAGCACGGAGACCCAGTACTTC
cdr3_aa: CASSSSTETQYF
d_call: NA
j_call: TRBJ2-5
clone_size: medium-sized
v_call: TRBV27

cdr3_nt: TGTGCCAGCAGCTTAAGCTTGGCCTCACCCCTCCACTTT
cdr3_aa: CASSLSLASPLHF
d_call: NA
j_call: TRBJ1-6
clone_size: NA
v_call: TRBV11-2

cdr3_nt: TGTGCCAGTAGACCTCCGGGACAGGGGTATGGCTACACCTTC
cdr3_aa: CASRPPGQGYGYTF
d_call: TRBD1
j_call: TRBJ1-2
clone_size: NA
v_call: TRBV19

cdr3_nt: TGCGCCAGCAGCCCATGGGTGTTATTAGGGACTGAAGCTTTCTTT
cdr3_aa: CASSPWVLLGTEAFF
d_call: NA
j_call: TRBJ1-1
clone_size: NA
v_call: TRBV5-1

cdr3_nt: TGTGCCAGCAGTCGCCGGGACAGGGGGATCCTAGCCGGGGAGCTGTTTTTT
cdr3_aa: CASSRRDRGILAGELFF
d_call: TRBD1
j_call: TRBJ2-2
clone_size: many
v_call: TRBV2

cdr3_nt: TGCAGCGTAAACAGCCAGACGAACACCGGGGAGCTGTTTTTT
cdr3_aa: CSVNSQTNTGELFF
d_call: NA
j_call: TRBJ2-2
clone_size: NA
v_call: TRBV29-1

cdr3_nt: TGTGCCAGCAGCCAAGACGCGGAAAGCTACACCTTC
cdr3_aa: CASSQDAESYTF
d_call: NA
j_call: TRBJ1-2
clone_size: NA
v_call: TRBV4-2

cdr3_nt: TGTGCCAGTAGTTTTAGCGGGGCCTACGAGCAGTACTTC
cdr3_aa: CASSFSGAYEQYF
d_call: TRBD2
j_call: TRBJ2-7
clone_size: NA
v_call: TRBV19

cdr3_nt: TGTGCCACCAGCAGGCTTCAGGGGTATAACTATGGCTACACCTTC
cdr3_aa: CATSRLQGYNYGYTF
d_call: NA
j_call: TRBJ1-2
clone_size: NA
v_call: TRBV15

cdr3_nt: TGTGCTAGTGGTTTGGTACAGGGGACTAGCCAAGAGACCCAGTACTTC
cdr3_aa: CASGLVQGTSQETQYF
d_call: NA
j_call: TRBJ2-5
clone_size: NA
v_call: TRBV12-5

cdr3_nt: TGTGCCAGCATTTACTCAGACCTAATGAACACTGAAGCTTTCTTT
cdr3_aa: CASIYSDLMNTEAFF
d_call: NA
j_call: TRBJ1-1
clone_size: NA
v_call: TRBV28

cdr3_nt: TGTGCCAGCAGCTTATCCGGGACAGGGAACACTGAAGCTTTCTTT
cdr3_aa: CASSLSGTGNTEAFF
d_call: TRBD1
j_call: TRBJ1-1
clone_size: NA
v_call: TRBV7-2

cdr3_nt: TGTGCCAGCAAGGGAGAGGAGGGTCAGCCCCAGCATTTT
cdr3_aa: CASKGEEGQPQHF
d_call: NA
j_call: TRBJ1-5
clone_size: NA
v_call: TRBV2

cdr3_nt: TGCGCCAGCAGGTTCATGATGAACACTGAAGCTTTCTTT
cdr3_aa: CASRFMMNTEAFF
d_call: NA
j_call: TRBJ1-1
clone_size: NA
v_call: TRBV5-1

cdr3_nt: TGCGCCAGCAGTGAGGACAGAACAGCTGGAAACACCATATATTTT
cdr3_aa: CASSEDRTAGNTIYF
d_call: NA
j_call: TRBJ1-3
clone_size: few
v_call: TRBV10-1

cdr3_nt: TGTGCCAGCAGCTTAGAAGGAGTCTCCATCACTGAAGCTTTCTTT
cdr3_aa: CASSLEGVSITEAFF
d_call: NA
j_call: TRBJ1-1
clone_size: NA
v_call: TRBV7-9

cdr3_nt: TGTGCCAGCAGCCCCCCGGCACCACCCTACGAGCAGTACTTC
cdr3_aa: CASSPPAPPYEQYF
d_call: NA
j_call: TRBJ2-7
clone_size: NA
v_call: TRBV11-2

cdr3_nt: TGTGCCAGCAGTGAAAATCAGGGGAACTATGGCTACACCTTC
cdr3_aa: CASSENQGNYGYTF
d_call: NA
j_call: TRBJ1-2
clone_size: NA
v_call: TRBV6-1

cdr3_nt: TGTGCCAGCAGCGGGACCGTTCAGACTTTCTTT
cdr3_aa: CASSGTVQTFF
d_call: NA
j_call: TRBJ1-1
clone_size: NA
v_call: TRBV6-6

cdr3_nt: TGTGCCAGCAGTTTAAGTGGGGTCAGAAGCACCGGGGAGCTGTTTTTT
cdr3_aa: CASSLSGVRSTGELFF
d_call: NA
j_call: TRBJ2-2
clone_size: once
v_call: TRBV27

cdr3_nt: TGCGCCAGCAGTGCCCGGGACAGGGCGCTGCGACGTAACACAGATACGCAGTATTTT
cdr3_aa: CASSARDRALRRNTDTQYF
d_call: TRBD1
j_call: TRBJ2-3
clone_size: few
v_call: TRBV10-2

cdr3_nt: TGTGCCAGCAGCCTCACAGGGGGCAGAGGTTTAGCCAAAAACATTCAGTACTTC
cdr3_aa: CASSLTGGRGLAKNIQYF
d_call: TRBD1
j_call: TRBJ2-4
clone_size: once
v_call: TRBV14

cdr3_nt: TGTGCCAGCAGCGGGACAGGGGCAGGGCAGCCCCAGCATTTT
cdr3_aa: CASSGTGAGQPQHF
d_call: TRBD1
j_call: TRBJ1-5
clone_size: NA
v_call: TRBV9

cdr3_nt: TGTGCCAGCAGGACCTCCACTAATTCACCCCTCCACTTT
cdr3_aa: CASRTSTNSPLHF
d_call: NA
j_call: TRBJ1-6
clone_size: NA
v_call: TRBV27

cdr3_nt: TGCGCCAGCAGTCAACCATTTATTTTAAACTACGAGCAGTACTTC
cdr3_aa: CASSQPFILNYEQYF
d_call: NA
j_call: TRBJ2-7
clone_size: NA
v_call: TRBV23-1

cdr3_nt: TGCGCCAGCAGCCAAGAAGGACGCGGGGGGGCGAATGAGCAGTTCTTC
cdr3_aa: CASSQEGRGGANEQFF
d_call: TRBD2
j_call: TRBJ2-1
clone_size: NA
v_call: TRBV4-1

cdr3_nt: TGTGCCAGCAGCTTAGTTGTCGCAGATACGCAGTATTTT
cdr3_aa: CASSLVVADTQYF
d_call: NA
j_call: TRBJ2-3
clone_size: few
v_call: TRBV11-1

cdr3_nt: TGTGCCAGCGCTTCAGGGGTCTTGGCTAATAATTCACCCCTCCACTTT
cdr3_aa: CASASGVLANNSPLHF
d_call: NA
j_call: TRBJ1-6
clone_size: NA
v_call: TRBV27

cdr3_nt: TGTGCCAGCAGTAACGACAGGACCTATAGCAATCAGCCCCAGCATTTT
cdr3_aa: CASSNDRTYSNQPQHF
d_call: NA
j_call: TRBJ1-5
clone_size: NA
v_call: TRBV2

cdr3_nt: TGTGCCAGTAGTATGGCTGGGGGCGAATATGGCTACACCTTC
cdr3_aa: CASSMAGGEYGYTF
d_call: NA
j_call: TRBJ1-2
clone_size: few
v_call: TRBV19

cdr3_nt: TGCGCCAGCAGCTTGCGGGTAAACACTGAAGCTTTCTTT
cdr3_aa: CASSLRVNTEAFF
d_call: NA
j_call: TRBJ1-1
clone_size: NA
v_call: TRBV5-1

cdr3_nt: TGTGCCAGCACCACCGGAGTTTCAGATACGCAGTATTTT
cdr3_aa: CASTTGVSDTQYF
d_call: NA
j_call: TRBJ2-3
clone_size: NA
v_call: TRBV11-1